This is a list of T cell receptor beta chains from one sample in a study of type 1 regulatory T cells. Each CDR3 protein is one row after TCRdb ran MiXCR on the reads. The repertoire consists of around 69,000 distinct CDR3 sequences, with around 57% occurring once and the leading ten covering 7.6%. No antigen is known for these receptors. The sequencing sample was made of cultured T cells, either the whole culture or a sorted T cell fraction (not recorded which). These receptors came from a human donor in good health. CDR3s include the opening cysteine and the closing phenylalanine or tryptophan. D genes are given only for firm matches. Some rows have no size entry. The others give once, few or many, or a class for an expanded clone.

cdr3_aa cdr3_nt v_call clone_size d_call j_call
CASSPGDRGTDTQYF TGTGCCAGCAGTCCCGGGGACAGGGGCACAGATACGCAGTATTTT TRBV27 once TRBD1 TRBJ2-3
CASSFTDRGNYGYTF TGCGCCAGCAGCTTCACGGATAGGGGTAACTATGGCTACACCTTC TRBV5-1 - - TRBJ1-2
CASRNRGTENTIYF TGTGCCAGCAGAAACAGGGGAACGGAAAACACCATATATTTT TRBV6-1 - TRBD1 TRBJ1-3
CASTGGSVGEQFF TGTGCCAGCACCGGGGGGTCCGTGGGTGAGCAGTTCTTC TRBV27 - TRBD2 TRBJ2-1
CASRTDSSSYNSPLHF TGTGCCAGCAGGACGGACAGCTCCTCCTATAATTCACCCCTCCACTTT TRBV2 few - TRBJ1-6
CAWSVAGRQPQHF TGTGCCTGGAGCGTGGCAGGGAGGCAGCCCCAGCATTTT TRBV30 few - TRBJ1-5
CASSLNRGTEAFF TGTGCCAGCAGCCTCAATAGGGGGACTGAAGCTTTCTTT TRBV13 once - TRBJ1-1
CASSPTSAGELFF TGTGCCAGCAGCCCTACTAGTGCCGGGGAGCTGTTTTTT TRBV7-3 medium-sized - TRBJ2-2
CASSRNSYNEQFF TGTGCCAGCAGCCGTAACTCCTACAATGAGCAGTTCTTC TRBV7-9 - - TRBJ2-1
CASSLGLAANTGELFF TGTGCCAGCAGCTTAGGACTAGCGGCGAACACCGGGGAGCTGTTTTTT TRBV7-2 - TRBD2 TRBJ2-2
CASNRGDQPQHF TGTGCCAGCAATAGGGGAGATCAGCCCCAGCATTTT TRBV2 - - TRBJ1-5
CSARDWAGPNSPLHF TGCAGTGCTAGAGATTGGGCAGGGCCTAATTCACCCCTCCACTTT TRBV20-1 - - TRBJ1-6
CSVEGTASYEQYF TGCAGCGTTGAAGGGACAGCCTCCTACGAGCAGTACTTC TRBV29-1 - - TRBJ2-7
CSASGLAGVRDNEQFF TGCAGTGCTAGTGGACTAGCGGGAGTTAGGGACAATGAGCAGTTCTTC TRBV20-1 - TRBD2 TRBJ2-1
CASSLTLDTLFGGRYQETQYF TGTGCCAGCAGCCTTACTCTGGATACCCTCTTCGGGGGGAGATACCAAGAGACCCAGTACTTC TRBV13 - TRBD2 TRBJ2-5
CASSSKAGSTDTQYF TGTGCCAGCAGCTCAAAGGCGGGGTCCACAGATACGCAGTATTTT TRBV11-1 - - TRBJ2-3
CASSQDRGLEGLEQYF TGTGCCAGCAGCCAAGATCGGGGACTAGAGGGGTTGGAGCAGTACTTC TRBV4-2 few TRBD2 TRBJ2-7
CASSFERDEKLFF TGTGCCAGCAGCTTCGAGAGGGATGAAAAACTGTTTTTT TRBV7-8 few - TRBJ1-4
CAISELGGIAYNSPLHF TGTGCCATCAGTGAGTTAGGGGGCATCGCCTATAATTCACCCCTCCACTTT TRBV10-3 - TRBD1 TRBJ1-6
CASSQERGSEQFF TGCGCCAGCAGCCAAGAGAGGGGGAGTGAGCAGTTCTTC TRBV4-3 once - TRBJ2-1
CATLDRGVEDYGYTF TGTGCCACCTTGGACAGGGGCGTCGAGGACTATGGCTACACCTTC TRBV19 - TRBD1 TRBJ1-2
CSAQSQIKAGKGNEQFF TGCAGCGCCCAAAGCCAAATAAAAGCAGGAAAAGGCAATGAGCAGTTCTTC TRBV29-1 many - TRBJ2-1
CASSPAGTGGEKLFF TGTGCCAGCTCACCAGCCGGGACAGGCGGTGAAAAACTGTTTTTT TRBV18 - TRBD1 TRBJ1-4
CASSSSPDTQYF TGTGCCAGCAGCTCAAGCCCAGATACGCAGTATTTT TRBV7-2 few - TRBJ2-3
CASSDKARSSYNEQFF TGTGCCAGCAGTGATAAAGCGAGAAGCTCCTACAATGAGCAGTTCTTC TRBV6-1 - - TRBJ2-1
CASKSSTYEQYF TGTGCCAGTAAATCGTCTACCTACGAGCAGTACTTC TRBV19 - - TRBJ2-7
CASSLTSGANLNEQFF TGTGCCAGCAGCTTAACTAGCGGGGCAAATCTCAATGAGCAGTTCTTC TRBV5-4 - TRBD2 TRBJ2-1
CASTAGHLSTDTQYF TGTGCCAGCACTGCCGGACATCTAAGCACAGATACGCAGTATTTT TRBV12-3/TRBV12-4 - - TRBJ2-3
CASSLNLGDEQFF TGTGCCAGCAGCTTAAACCTGGGGGATGAGCAGTTCTTC TRBV7-8 few - TRBJ2-1
CASSRLAGAESYEQYF TGTGCCAGCAGTCGACTAGCGGGAGCGGAGTCCTACGAGCAGTACTTC TRBV6-1 once TRBD2 TRBJ2-7
CASSATGDPTDTQYF TGTGCCAGCAGTGCGACAGGGGACCCCACAGATACGCAGTATTTT TRBV6-4 - TRBD1 TRBJ2-3
CASSSRRFNEQFF TGTGCCAGCAGCTCCCGACGTTTCAATGAGCAGTTCTTC TRBV11-3 - - TRBJ2-1
CASSTGASNYGYTF TGTGCCAGTAGTACAGGGGCCTCTAACTATGGCTACACCTTC TRBV19 - - TRBJ1-2
CASSWGGLLGGGANVLTF TGTGCCAGCAGCTGGGGAGGCCTCCTGGGAGGGGGGGCCAACGTCCTGACTTTC TRBV7-9 - TRBD2 TRBJ2-6
CASSLTSGSGITDTQYF TGTGCCAGCAGCTTAACTAGCGGGAGTGGAATCACAGATACGCAGTATTTT TRBV5-4 - TRBD2 TRBJ2-3
CASSPNGAKSYNEQFF TGTGCCAGCAGTCCCAACGGGGCTAAGTCCTACAATGAGCAGTTCTTC TRBV6-5 few - TRBJ2-1
CASGWGLAGDEQYF TGCGCCAGCGGATGGGGACTAGCGGGAGACGAGCAGTACTTC TRBV4-3 - TRBD2 TRBJ2-7
CASSGGLQVTF TGCGCCAGCAGCGGCGGGCTTCAAGTCACCTTC TRBV5-1 few - TRBJ1-2
CASRWTGRTGELFF TGTGCCAGCAGATGGACAGGGAGGACCGGGGAGCTGTTTTTT TRBV7-2 - TRBD1 TRBJ2-2
CASKVRDRDIQYF TGTGCCAGCAAGGTTCGGGATCGCGACATTCAGTACTTC TRBV2 - - TRBJ2-4
CASSVDWGNSPLHF TGCGCCAGCAGCGTGGACTGGGGTAATTCACCCCTCCACTTT TRBV5-1 - - TRBJ1-6
CASSLYGSRTEAFF TGTGCCAGCAGTTTATATGGGAGTCGCACTGAAGCTTTCTTT TRBV27 - - TRBJ1-1
CASSKEASGSLSNEQFF TGTGCCAGCAGCAAAGAGGCCAGCGGGAGTTTAAGCAATGAGCAGTTCTTC TRBV21-1 few - TRBJ2-1
CSAPSGSTGISEQYF TGCAGTGCCCCAAGCGGTTCCACGGGGATAAGTGAGCAGTACTTC TRBV20-1 - - TRBJ2-7
CSRSGRTSLNEQFF TGCAGCCGGAGTGGTCGAACTAGCCTCAATGAGCAGTTCTTC TRBV20-1 - - TRBJ2-1
CASRASTSAYEQYF TGTGCCAGCAGAGCCTCGACTAGCGCGTACGAGCAGTACTTC TRBV6-6 - TRBD2 TRBJ2-7
CASSGRSTTHYGYTF TGTGCCAGCAGCGGACGATCGACGACCCACTATGGCTACACCTTC TRBV3-1 - - TRBJ1-2
CASSLIAGSETQYF TGTGCCAGCAGCCTTATAGCAGGGTCCGAGACCCAGTACTTC TRBV7-3 - - TRBJ2-5
CASSIRETSGGTKNIQYF TGTGCCAGCTCTATTCGCGAGACTAGCGGTGGGACCAAAAACATTCAGTACTTC TRBV18 - TRBD2 TRBJ2-4
CASSLSGQETQYF TGTGCCAGCAGTTTGAGTGGACAAGAGACCCAGTACTTC TRBV27 - - TRBJ2-5
CASTSDSGETQYF TGTGCCAGTACCTCAGACAGCGGAGAGACCCAGTACTTC TRBV19 - - TRBJ2-5
CASSASSGRVGTQYF TGTGCCAGCAGCGCGTCTAGCGGGAGAGTTGGTACGCAGTATTTT TRBV7-9 - TRBD2 TRBJ2-3
CASSFTDQNTEAFF TGCGCCAGCAGCTTCACAGACCAGAACACTGAAGCTTTCTTT TRBV5-1 - - TRBJ1-1
CASSLFGTASDTQYF TGTGCCAGCAGTTTATTCGGGACGGCGTCTGATACGCAGTATTTT TRBV27 - - TRBJ2-3